The 13 T cell receptor beta chains in this list originate from one sample, sequenced in a study of T cells after somatic rescue of genetic block. Assay used: immunoSEQ multiplex PCR; TCRdb lists only in-frame clones, some missing. The sample holds approximately 10,000 clones, under 80% seen once. The sequenced sample was peripheral blood mononuclear cells (PBMCs). The source of these receptors is a boy aged 5-17 years.

Judged by abundance, this clone is medium-sized. CDR3 loop: CASSPGGQVQETQYF. DNA of the CDR3: TGCGCCAGCAGCCCCGGAGGGCAAGTCCAAGAGACCCAGTACTTC. The chain couples TRBV5-1 to TRBJ2-5; a possible D gene is TRBD2 (6 bases). The V end was cut by 4 bases, the J end by 1 base, with 14 bases between. Germline assignment: CDR1 SGHRS and CDR2 YFSETQ. The CDR3 is 15 amino acids.

The gene calls are TRBV28 and TRBJ2-6; D is perhaps TRBD2 (6 bases). CDR3 length equals 16 residues. The V end lost 5 bases, the J end lost 0 bases, and 11 bases lay between the germline ends. CDR1 and CDR2 from the germline V gene are MDHEN and SYDVKM. The CDR3 sequence is CASSTGLFSGANVLTF. In nucleotides, the CDR3 is TGTGCCAGCAGTACGGGACTGTTCTCTGGGGCCAACGTCCTGACTTTC.

The chain recombines TRBV7-6 with TRBJ2-7, with TRBD2 matching over 7 bases. The CDR3 loop spans 14 amino acids. After removal of 5 bases from V and 6 bases from J, the junction contained 10 bases not matched to a gene. Germline CDR1 reads SGHVS; CDR2 reads FNYEAQ. CDR3 nucleotide sequence: TGTGCCAGCAGCCATAGGGGAGGGATTAGCGAGCAGTACTTC. Translated, it gives CASSHRGGISEQYF.

CDR3 nucleotides: TGTGCCAGCAGCTTGATCGGGACAGGACCTCCCTACGAGCAGTACTTC. This translates into CASSLIGTGPPYEQYF. The rearrangement links TRBV7-3 to TRBJ2-7; 8 bases map to TRBD1. The germline V gene encodes CDR1 SGHTA and CDR2 FQGTGA. V was pared by 3 bases and J by 2 bases, with 9 bases of the junction left unmatched. There are 16 residues in the CDR3.

The genes are TRBV2 and TRBJ2-7, with 7 bases lining up with TRBD1. Trimming at V came to 9 bases and at J to 3 bases, leaving 11 bases not matched to a gene. CDR1 SNHLY and CDR2 FYNNEI come from the germline V gene. The CDR3 runs to 14 residues. DNA of the CDR3: TGTGCCAGTAAGAGGGACAGCATGGGCTACGAGCAGTACTTC. Translated: CASKRDSMGYEQYF.

This clone was detected only a few times. The chain recombines TRBV9 with TRBJ1-4; perhaps TRBD1 as D (6 bases). Trimming pared 0 bases from V and 8 bases from J, leaving 8 bases between. The CDR3 extends over 13 amino acids. Germline CDR1 is SGDLS and CDR2 is YYNGEE. CDR3 nucleotides: TGTGCCAGCAGCGTAGAAGGACAGGAAAAACTGTTTTTT. Protein product: CASSVEGQEKLFF.

The chain has TRBV5-6 and TRBJ2-7; D unclear. This CDR3 has 13 residues. V was cut by 4 bases and J by 3 bases, with 11 bases left in between. Germline loops: CDR1 SGHDT, CDR2 YYEEEE. The CDR3 DNA reads TGTGCCAGCAGCCCGGGCTTTTTCTACGAGCAGTACTTC. This codes for CASSPGFFYEQYF.

This clone occurred a few times. This chain connects TRBV27 to TRBJ2-2, with TRBD1 matching over 9 bases. V gave up 2 bases and J gave up 3 bases; unmatched junction bases: 1. CDR3 length: 15 residues. Per germline, CDR1 MNHEY and CDR2 SMNVEV (reference sequence). The CDR3 nucleotides read TGTGCCAGCAGTTTAGACAGGGGGGACACCGGGGAGCTGTTTTTT. This codes for CASSLDRGDTGELFF.

This chain links TRBV5-1 with TRBJ1-4; D is possibly TRBD1 (5 bases). V dropped 4 bases and J dropped 3 bases, with 10 bases sitting between them. CDR1 and CDR2 from the germline V gene are SGHRS and YFSETQ. The CDR3 is 14 amino acids. CDR3: CASSPQGANEKLFF. CDR3 nucleotide sequence: TGCGCCAGCAGCCCCCAGGGTGCTAATGAAAAACTGTTTTTT.

V gene TRBV7-9 combines with J gene TRBJ2-5; the D is unclear. Trimming shortened V by 2 bases and J by 1 base, and 8 bases separated the two germline ends. The germline V gene encodes CDR1 SEHNR and CDR2 FQNEAQ (reference sequence). The CDR3 has 14 amino acids. CDR3 nucleotide sequence: TGTGCCAGCAGCTTATATCGAGGCCAAGAGACCCAGTACTTC. Translating it yields CASSLYRGQETQYF.

The chain has TRBV27 and TRBJ1-1; 9 bases match TRBD1. The J segment lost 4 bases and the V segment lost 3 bases, leaving 0 bases of the junction unmatched. The CDR3 runs to 13 residues. The germline CDR1 and CDR2 sequences are MNHEY and SMNVEV (reference sequence). CDR3 amino acids: CASSLTGGTEAFF. The CDR3 DNA sequence: TGTGCCAGCAGTTTGACAGGGGGCACTGAAGCTTTCTTT.

The V call is TRBV5-1, the J call TRBJ2-3; 10 bases fit TRBD2. Germline V lookup: CDR1 SGHRS, CDR2 YFSETQ. J lost 5 bases, V lost 1 base, and 13 bases had no gene match. CDR3 size: 18 residues. The CDR3 DNA follows: TGCGCCAGCAGCTTGCCCCTTACTATAGCGGGAGGAGGAGATACGCAGTATTTT. Amino acids: CASSLPLTIAGGGDTQYF.

The J gene is TRBJ1-1, the V gene TRBV18; no definite D call. The V end lost 3 bases, the J end lost 4 bases, and 6 bases lay between the germline ends. The CDR3 has 12 residues. The germline gives CDR1 KGHSH, CDR2 LQKENI. CDR3 DNA: TGTGCCAGCTCACCTTTCTCCACTGAAGCTTTCTTT. This sequence encodes CASSPFSTEAFF.